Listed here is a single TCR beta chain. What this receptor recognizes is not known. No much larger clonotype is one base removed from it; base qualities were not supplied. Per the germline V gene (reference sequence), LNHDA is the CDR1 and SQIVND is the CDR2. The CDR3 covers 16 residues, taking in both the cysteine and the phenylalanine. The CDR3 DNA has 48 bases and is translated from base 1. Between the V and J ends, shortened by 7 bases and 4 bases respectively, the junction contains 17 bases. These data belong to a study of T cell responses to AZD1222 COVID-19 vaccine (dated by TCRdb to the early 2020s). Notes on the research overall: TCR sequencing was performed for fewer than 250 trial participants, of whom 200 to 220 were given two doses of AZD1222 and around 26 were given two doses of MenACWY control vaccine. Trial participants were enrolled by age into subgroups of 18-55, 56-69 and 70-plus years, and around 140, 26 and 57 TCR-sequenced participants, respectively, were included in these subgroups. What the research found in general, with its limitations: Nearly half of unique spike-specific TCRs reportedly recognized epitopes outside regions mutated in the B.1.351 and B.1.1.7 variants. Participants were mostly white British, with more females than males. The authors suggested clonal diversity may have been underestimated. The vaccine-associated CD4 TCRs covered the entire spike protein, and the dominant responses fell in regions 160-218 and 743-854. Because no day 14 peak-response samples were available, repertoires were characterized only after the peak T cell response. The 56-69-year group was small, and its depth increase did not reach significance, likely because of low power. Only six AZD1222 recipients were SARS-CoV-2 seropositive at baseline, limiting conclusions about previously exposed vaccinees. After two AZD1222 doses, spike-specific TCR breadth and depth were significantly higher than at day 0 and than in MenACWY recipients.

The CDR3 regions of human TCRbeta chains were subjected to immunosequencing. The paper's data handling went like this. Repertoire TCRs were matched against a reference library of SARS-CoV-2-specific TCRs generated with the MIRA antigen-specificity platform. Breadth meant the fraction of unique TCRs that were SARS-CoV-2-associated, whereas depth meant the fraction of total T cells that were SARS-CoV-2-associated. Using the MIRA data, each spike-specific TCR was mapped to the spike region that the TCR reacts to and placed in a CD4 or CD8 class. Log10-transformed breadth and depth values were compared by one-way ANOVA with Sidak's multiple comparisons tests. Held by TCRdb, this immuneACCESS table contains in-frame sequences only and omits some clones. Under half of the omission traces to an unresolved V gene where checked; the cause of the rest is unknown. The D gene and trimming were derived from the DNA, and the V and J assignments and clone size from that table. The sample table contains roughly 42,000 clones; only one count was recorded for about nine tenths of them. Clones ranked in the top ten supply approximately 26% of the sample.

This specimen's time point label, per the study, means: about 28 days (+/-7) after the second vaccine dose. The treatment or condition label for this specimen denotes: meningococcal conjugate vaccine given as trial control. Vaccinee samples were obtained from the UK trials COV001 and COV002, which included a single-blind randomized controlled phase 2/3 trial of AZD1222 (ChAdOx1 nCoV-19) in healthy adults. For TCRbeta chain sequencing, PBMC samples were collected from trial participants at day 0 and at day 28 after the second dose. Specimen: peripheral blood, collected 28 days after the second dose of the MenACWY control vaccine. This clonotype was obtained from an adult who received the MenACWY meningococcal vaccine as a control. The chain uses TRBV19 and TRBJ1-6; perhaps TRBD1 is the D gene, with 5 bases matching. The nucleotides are TGTGCCAGTACTCCTTCTCATCCAGGGTATAATTCACCCCTCCACTTT. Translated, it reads CASTPSHPGYNSPLHF.